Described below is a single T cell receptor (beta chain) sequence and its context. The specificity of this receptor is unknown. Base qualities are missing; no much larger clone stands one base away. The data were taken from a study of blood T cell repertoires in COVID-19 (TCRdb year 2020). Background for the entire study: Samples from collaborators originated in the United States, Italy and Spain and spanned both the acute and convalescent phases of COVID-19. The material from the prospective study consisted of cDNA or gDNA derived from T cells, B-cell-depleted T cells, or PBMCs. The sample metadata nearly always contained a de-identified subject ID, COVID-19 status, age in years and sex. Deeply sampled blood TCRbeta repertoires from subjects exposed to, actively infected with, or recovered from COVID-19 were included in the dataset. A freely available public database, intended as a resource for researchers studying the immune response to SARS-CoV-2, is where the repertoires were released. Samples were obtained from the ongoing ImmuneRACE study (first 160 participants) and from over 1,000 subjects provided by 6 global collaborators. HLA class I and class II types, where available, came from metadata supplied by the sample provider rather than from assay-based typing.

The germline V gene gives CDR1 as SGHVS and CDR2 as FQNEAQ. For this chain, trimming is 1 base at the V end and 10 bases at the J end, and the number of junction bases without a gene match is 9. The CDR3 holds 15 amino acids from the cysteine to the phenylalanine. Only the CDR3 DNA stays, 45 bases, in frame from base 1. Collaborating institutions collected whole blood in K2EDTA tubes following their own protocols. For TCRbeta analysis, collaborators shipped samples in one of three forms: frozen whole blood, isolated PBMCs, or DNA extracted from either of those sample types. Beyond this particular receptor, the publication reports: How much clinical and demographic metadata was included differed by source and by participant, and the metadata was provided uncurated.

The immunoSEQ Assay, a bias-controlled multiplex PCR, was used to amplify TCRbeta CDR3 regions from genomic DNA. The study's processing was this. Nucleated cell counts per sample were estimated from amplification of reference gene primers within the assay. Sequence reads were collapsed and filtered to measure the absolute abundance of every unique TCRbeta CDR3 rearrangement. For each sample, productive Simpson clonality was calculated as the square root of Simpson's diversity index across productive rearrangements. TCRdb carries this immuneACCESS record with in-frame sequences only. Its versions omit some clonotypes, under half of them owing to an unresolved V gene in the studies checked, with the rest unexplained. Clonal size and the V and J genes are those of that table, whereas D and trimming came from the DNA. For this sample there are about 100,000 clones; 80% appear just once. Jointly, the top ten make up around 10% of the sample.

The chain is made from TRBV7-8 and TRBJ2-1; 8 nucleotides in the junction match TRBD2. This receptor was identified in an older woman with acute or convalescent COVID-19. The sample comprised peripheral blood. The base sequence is TGTGCCAGCAGCTTAGTATACGGGGGGGCTTCGGAGCAGTTCTTC. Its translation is CASSLVYGGASEQFF.